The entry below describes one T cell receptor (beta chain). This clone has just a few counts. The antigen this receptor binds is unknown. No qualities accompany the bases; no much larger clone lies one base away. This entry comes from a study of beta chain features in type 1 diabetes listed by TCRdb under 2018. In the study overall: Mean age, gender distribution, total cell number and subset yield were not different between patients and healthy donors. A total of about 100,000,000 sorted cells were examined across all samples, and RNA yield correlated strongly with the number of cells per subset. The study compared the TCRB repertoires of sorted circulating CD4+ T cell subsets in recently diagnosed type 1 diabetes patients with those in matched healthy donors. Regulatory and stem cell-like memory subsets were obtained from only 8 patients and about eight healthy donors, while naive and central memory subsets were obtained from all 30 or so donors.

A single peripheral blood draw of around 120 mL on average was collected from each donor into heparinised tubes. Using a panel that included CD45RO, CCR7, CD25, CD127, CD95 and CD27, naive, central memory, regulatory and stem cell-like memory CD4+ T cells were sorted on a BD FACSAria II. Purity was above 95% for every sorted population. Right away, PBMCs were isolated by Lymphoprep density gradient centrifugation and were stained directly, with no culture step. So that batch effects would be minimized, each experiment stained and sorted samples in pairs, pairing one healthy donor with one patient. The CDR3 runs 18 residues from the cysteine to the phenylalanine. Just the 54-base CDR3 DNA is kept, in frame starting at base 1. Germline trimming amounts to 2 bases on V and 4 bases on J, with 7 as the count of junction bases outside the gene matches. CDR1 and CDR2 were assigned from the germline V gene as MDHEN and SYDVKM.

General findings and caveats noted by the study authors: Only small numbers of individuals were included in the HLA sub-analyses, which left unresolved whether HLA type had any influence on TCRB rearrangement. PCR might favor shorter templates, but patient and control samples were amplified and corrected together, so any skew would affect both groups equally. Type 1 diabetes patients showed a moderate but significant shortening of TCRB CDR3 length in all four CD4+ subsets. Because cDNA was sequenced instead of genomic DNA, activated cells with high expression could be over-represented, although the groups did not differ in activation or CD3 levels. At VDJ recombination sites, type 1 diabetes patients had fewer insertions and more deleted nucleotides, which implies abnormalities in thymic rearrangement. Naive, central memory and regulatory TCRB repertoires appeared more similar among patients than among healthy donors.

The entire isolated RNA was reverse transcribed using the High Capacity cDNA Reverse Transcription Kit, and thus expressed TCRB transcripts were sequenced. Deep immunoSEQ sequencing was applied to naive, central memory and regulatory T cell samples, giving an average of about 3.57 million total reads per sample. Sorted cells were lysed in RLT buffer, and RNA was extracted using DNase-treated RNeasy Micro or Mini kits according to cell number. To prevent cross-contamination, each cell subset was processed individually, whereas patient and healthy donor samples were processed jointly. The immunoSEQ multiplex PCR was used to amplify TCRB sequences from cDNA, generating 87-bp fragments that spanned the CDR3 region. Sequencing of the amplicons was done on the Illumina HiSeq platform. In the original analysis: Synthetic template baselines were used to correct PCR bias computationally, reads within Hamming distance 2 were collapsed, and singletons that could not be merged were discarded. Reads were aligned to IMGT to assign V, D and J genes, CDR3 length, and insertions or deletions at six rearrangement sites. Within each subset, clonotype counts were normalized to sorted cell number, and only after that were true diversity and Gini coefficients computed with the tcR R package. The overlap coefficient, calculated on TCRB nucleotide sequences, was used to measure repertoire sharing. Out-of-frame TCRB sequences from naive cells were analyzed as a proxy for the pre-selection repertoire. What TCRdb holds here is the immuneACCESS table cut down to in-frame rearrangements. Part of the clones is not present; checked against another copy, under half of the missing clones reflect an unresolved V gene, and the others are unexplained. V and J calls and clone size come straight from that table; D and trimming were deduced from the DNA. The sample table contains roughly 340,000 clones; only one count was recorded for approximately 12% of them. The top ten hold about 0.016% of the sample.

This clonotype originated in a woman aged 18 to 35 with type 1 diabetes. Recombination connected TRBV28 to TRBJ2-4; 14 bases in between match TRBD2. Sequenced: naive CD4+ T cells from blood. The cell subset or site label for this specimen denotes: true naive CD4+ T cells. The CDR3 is CASSLGLAGGRGKNIQYF. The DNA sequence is TGTGCCAGCAGTTTAGGACTAGCGGGAGGACGGGGGAAAAACATTCAGTACTTC.